These 18 T cell receptor beta chains share one sample of origin, sequenced in a study of OX40 agonist ivuxolimab in advanced cancers. Sequenced by immunoSEQ multiplex PCR; TCRdb stores in-frame clones only, minus some. The sample has 50,000 to 75,000 clones; around 88% are singletons. The sequenced sample was CD4+ or CD8+ T cells sorted from blood, obtained in a trial of the OX40 agonist ivuxolimab. The receptors originated from an adult with an advanced solid tumor such as melanoma, head and neck, liver or kidney cancer.

The chain employs TRBV5-1 and TRBJ1-1, with D possibly TRBD1 on 6 matching bases. The germline V gene encodes CDR1 SGHRS and CDR2 YFSETQ. V shed 4 bases and J shed 1 base, with 14 bases lying between them. The CDR3 length is 15 residues. Here the CDR3 DNA reads TGCGCCAGCAGCCCGCGGTGGGGGGCGAACACTGAAGCTTTCTTT. Amino acid sequence: CASSPRWGANTEAFF.

Details on this clone: The same CDR3 also results from other DNA sequences found in this sample. The V and J genes are TRBV5-6 and TRBJ2-3, with D tentatively TRBD2 (6 bases). CDR1 SGHDT and CDR2 YYEEEE come from the germline V gene. V lost 0 bases and J 0 bases, leaving 11 bases between the germline ends. This CDR3 is built from 16 residues. In nucleotides, the CDR3 is TGTGCCAGCAGCTTGGTGGGAGGAGGGAGCACAGATACGCAGTATTTT. It encodes CASSLVGGGSTDTQYF.

CDR3 nucleotide sequence: TGTGCCAGTAGTATGGTACTAGCGGGTCACAATGAGCAGTTCTTC. The encoded protein is CASSMVLAGHNEQFF. This chain uses TRBV19 with TRBJ2-1; 9 bases fit TRBD2. The germline V gene has CDR1 LNHDA and CDR2 SQIVND (reference sequence). The CDR3 length is 15 residues. The junction had 5 bases not matched to a gene; V was cut back by 3 bases and J by 5 bases.

This clone was observed a handful of times. The rearrangement links TRBV5-1 to TRBJ2-7; TRBD1 aligns across 10 bases. Per the germline V gene, CDR1 is SGHRS and CDR2 is YFSETQ. The CDR3 contains 17 residues. V shed 4 bases, J shed 1 base, and the junction held 11 bases outside the gene matches. The CDR3 reads CASSQPGQGSWSYEQYF. The CDR3, as DNA: TGCGCCAGCAGCCAACCGGGACAGGGGAGTTGGTCCTACGAGCAGTACTTC.

The chain couples TRBV19 to TRBJ2-5, with 10 positions matching TRBD1. V shed 1 base and J 4 bases; nucleotides not matched to a gene: 3. CDR1 and CDR2 (germline): LNHDA, SQIVND (reference sequence). The CDR3 is made up of 15 amino acids. CDR3 DNA sequence: TGTGCCAGTAGTATAGCCGACAGGGGGCTAGAGACCCAGTACTTC. Its protein is CASSIADRGLETQYF. The full variable domain, completed using reference TRBV19 and TRBJ2-5, is DGGITQSPKYLFRKEGQNVTLSCEQNLNHDAMYWYRQDPGQGLRLIYYSQIVNDFQKGDIAEGYSVSREKKESFPLTVTSAQKNPTAFYLCASSIADRGLETQYFGPGTRLLVL.

V usage is TRBV11-1 and J usage is TRBJ2-3; the D call may be TRBD1 or TRBD2 (5 bases each). Germline loops: CDR1 SGHAT, CDR2 FQDESV (reference sequence). There are 17 residues in the CDR3. Trimming removed 5 bases from V and 2 bases from J, with 20 bases in between. The DNA for the CDR3 is TGTGCCAGCAGCCACCCCGTAGGGACGGATTTCACAGATACGCAGTATTTT. Protein product: CASSHPVGTDFTDTQYF. The complete variable domain, with remaining parts taken from reference TRBV11-1 and TRBJ2-3, reads EAEVAQSPRYKITEKSQAVAFWCDPISGHATLYWYRQILGQGPELLVQFQDESVVDDSQLPKDRFSAERLKGVDSTLKIQPAELGDSAMYLCASSHPVGTDFTDTQYFGPGTRLTVL.

The J gene is TRBJ1-1, the V gene TRBV25-1; TRBD1 is a possible D gene (6 bases). This CDR3 contains 15 residues. Germline CDR1 reads MGHDK; CDR2 reads SYGVNS. V was pared by 3 bases and J by 4 bases, with 15 bases between. CDR3 sequence: CASSDDGGASTEAFF. The CDR3 DNA reads TGTGCCAGCAGTGACGACGGGGGGGCGAGCACTGAAGCTTTCTTT.

The chain recombines TRBV5-4 with TRBJ1-2, with TRBD1 matching over 10 bases. This CDR3 spans 14 amino acids. The germline V gene encodes CDR1 SGHNT and CDR2 YYREEE (reference sequence). Germline trimming cut 4 bases from V and 3 bases from J; bases unmatched to any gene: 3. CDR3: CASSVGTGDYGYTF. In nucleotides, the CDR3 is TGTGCCAGCAGCGTAGGGACAGGGGACTATGGCTACACCTTC.

The chain employs TRBV11-3 and TRBJ2-1, with D perhaps TRBD2 (5 bases). In germline, CDR1 is SGHNT, CDR2 YENEEA. The CDR3 has 14 amino acids. Trimming took off 1 base at V and 9 bases at J, with 13 bases between the two ends. Here the CDR3 reads CASSLVAAGGEQFF. The CDR3 DNA is TGTGCCAGCAGCTTAGTTGCTGCGGGCGGTGAGCAGTTCTTC.

The CDR3 DNA reads TGTGCCAGCAGCCGTTCTAGCGGCCAAGAGACCCAGTACTTC. Its translation is CASSRSSGQETQYF. This chain connects TRBV7-9 to TRBJ2-5, with 7 bases that match TRBD2. CDR1 is SEHNR and CDR2 is FQNEAQ in the germline V gene (reference sequence). The CDR3 is 14 amino acids. V was pared by 5 bases and J by 1 base, with 4 bases of the junction left unmatched. The whole variable domain, remainder taken from reference TRBV7-9 and TRBJ2-5, is DTGVSQNPRHKITKRGQNVTFRCDPISEHNRLYWYRQTLGQGPEFLTYFQNEAQLEKSRLLSDRFSAERPKGSFSTLEIQRTEQGDSAMYLCASSRSSGQETQYFGPGTRLLVL.

The V call is TRBV18, the J call TRBJ2-5; TRBD1 is a possible D gene (5 bases). V was pared by 0 bases and J by 2 bases, with 7 bases between. Germline V gives CDR1 KGHSH, CDR2 LQKENI. The CDR3 has 14 amino acids. The CDR3 loop reads CASSPPTAQETQYF. CDR3 DNA: TGTGCCAGCTCACCACCGACAGCGCAAGAGACCCAGTACTTC.

The rearrangement uses TRBV25-1 and TRBJ2-3, with D tentatively TRBD1 (6 bases). Trimming stripped 5 bases from V and 1 base from J, with 10 bases between. The CDR3 is made up of 14 amino acids. The germline gives CDR1 MGHDK, CDR2 SYGVNS. CDR3 in amino acids: CASSSGAGTDTQYF. Written as DNA, the CDR3 is TGTGCCAGCAGTTCAGGGGCAGGCACAGATACGCAGTATTTT.

J is TRBJ2-7 and V is TRBV6-1; no clear D gene. Between the trimmed V and J ends, which lost 3 bases and 3 bases, there was a span of 15 bases. Looked up from germline, CDR1 is MNHNS and CDR2 is SASEGT. The length of the CDR3 is 15 residues. As DNA, the CDR3 is TGTGCCAGCAGTGAGACACGGGTGGATCTCTACGAGCAGTACTTC. Translated: CASSETRVDLYEQYF.

The gene calls are TRBV5-6 and TRBJ1-3; D unresolved. Between the trimmed V and J ends, which lost 2 bases and 4 bases, there was a span of 7 bases. Germline CDR1 SGHDT, CDR2 YYEEEE. This CDR3 is built from 13 residues. The CDR3 is CASSFDVGNTIYF. Here the CDR3 DNA reads TGTGCCAGCAGCTTCGACGTGGGAAACACCATATATTTT.

The chain is built from TRBV19 and TRBJ1-5; 9 nucleotides agree with TRBD1. Per germline, CDR1 LNHDA and CDR2 SQIVND (reference sequence). V lost 6 bases to trimming and J lost 5 bases; unmatched junction nucleotides: 8. The CDR3 consists of 15 residues. Written as DNA, the CDR3 is TGTGCCAGTAGAGGGGGACAGGGAGGATATCAGCCCCAGCATTTT. Translating gives CASRGGQGGYQPQHF.

This rearrangement joins TRBV14 to TRBJ1-2, with 12 bases matching TRBD1. V shed 3 bases, J shed 8 bases, and the junction held 10 bases outside the gene matches. The CDR3 extends over 16 amino acids. Germline CDR1 and CDR2: SGHDN and FVKESK. DNA of the CDR3: TGTGCCAGCAGCCAGGCCGGGACAGGGGGCTCGTACGGCTACACCTTC. As protein: CASSQAGTGGSYGYTF. The variable domain in full, with the rest retrieved from reference TRBV14 and TRBJ1-2, is EAGVTQFPSHSVIEKGQTVTLRCDPISGHDNLYWYRRVMGKEIKFLLHFVKESKQDESGMPNNRFLAERTGGTYSTLKVQPAELEDSGVYFCASSQAGTGGSYGYTFGSGTRLTVV.

The V call is TRBV18, the J call TRBJ1-1; 9 bases are a match to TRBD1. This CDR3 contains 16 residues. Looked up from germline, CDR1 is KGHSH and CDR2 is LQKENI. J was trimmed by 4 bases and V by 2 bases; bases with no gene match: 8. The CDR3, as DNA: TGTGCCAGCTCACCAAATAGGGGACAGGGATTCACTGAAGCTTTCTTT. Translated, it gives CASSPNRGQGFTEAFF. Full variable domain (missing parts from reference TRBV18 and TRBJ1-1): NAGVMQNPRHLVRRRGQEARLRCSPMKGHSHVYWYRQLPEEGLKFMVYLQKENIIDESGMPKERFSAEFPKEGPSILRIQQVVRGDSAAYFCASSPNRGQGFTEAFFGQGTRLTVV.

The chain has TRBV5-1 and TRBJ2-5, with 7 nucleotides matching TRBD1. The CDR3 totals 15 residues. With 0 bases clipped from V and 2 bases from J, the junction kept 4 bases outside the gene matches. Germline CDR1 is SGHRS and CDR2 is YFSETQ. The CDR3 DNA sequence: TGCGCCAGCAGCTTGGACGGCAGGGGGCAAGAGACCCAGTACTTC. Its protein is CASSLDGRGQETQYF. The complete variable domain, with remaining parts taken from reference TRBV5-1 and TRBJ2-5, reads KAGVTQTPRYLIKTRGQQVTLSCSPISGHRSVSWYQQTPGQGLQFLFEYFSETQRNKGNFPGRFSGRQFSNSRSEMNVSTLELGDSALYLCASSLDGRGQETQYFGPGTRLLVL.